The 29 T cell receptor beta chains given below trace back to one sample, sequenced in a study of control samples from healthy donors and cancer patients. Only in-frame clones appear in the TCRdb table, and some are missing; sequencing was by immunoSEQ multiplex PCR. The sample consists of about 190,000 clones, 91% of them appearing once. The sample was blood. Receptor source: a man aged 30 to 39 in good health.

The chain uses TRBV27 and TRBJ2-3, with 8 bases aligning to TRBD1. Germline V gene sequence: CDR1 MNHEY, CDR2 SMNVEV (reference sequence). The junction had 8 bases not matched to a gene; V was cut back by 5 bases and J by 4 bases. This CDR3 has 15 residues. The CDR3 DNA reads as TGTGCCAGCAGTCCAAGGACAGGGCGGGCAGATACGCAGTATTTT. It is translated as CASSPRTGRADTQYF.

The genes are TRBV7-9 and TRBJ2-3, with 10 bases aligning to TRBD1. Germline loops: CDR1 SEHNR, CDR2 FQNEAQ (reference sequence). The CDR3 is 16 residues long. The J segment lost 1 base and the V segment lost 3 bases, leaving 4 bases of the junction unmatched. CDR3 amino acids: CASSFSGTGGTDTQYF. CDR3 sequence (DNA): TGTGCCAGCAGCTTTTCCGGGACAGGGGGCACAGATACGCAGTATTTT.

The V call is TRBV2, the J call TRBJ2-7, with no clear D. Looked up from germline, CDR1 is SNHLY and CDR2 is FYNNEI. This CDR3 has 13 residues. Trimming took off 8 bases at V and 0 bases at J, with 11 bases between the two ends. This CDR3 is CASQDSTSYEQYF. CDR3 nucleotide sequence: TGTGCCAGCCAAGACTCTACCTCCTACGAGCAGTACTTC.

The CDR3: CASQGQTHTDTQYF. The CDR3 coding sequence is TGTGCCTCTCAAGGGCAGACCCACACAGATACGCAGTATTTT. This chain joins TRBV2 and TRBJ2-3; D is unclear. V was trimmed by 11 bases and J by 2 bases, leaving 17 bases between them. CDR1 is SNHLY, CDR2 FYNNEI, per germline. This CDR3 is built from 14 residues.

This rearrangement joins TRBV24-1 to TRBJ1-4; 9 positions match TRBD1. This CDR3 is 15 amino acids long. V lost 3 bases to trimming and J lost 7 bases; unmatched junction nucleotides: 5. Germline CDR1 reads KGHDR; CDR2 reads SFDVKD. The CDR3 loop reads CATSDGGQGSEKLFF. CDR3 bases: TGTGCCACCAGTGATGGGGGACAGGGTAGTGAAAAACTGTTTTTT.

The rearrangement uses TRBV4-1 and TRBJ1-3, with 8 bases lining up with TRBD1. The CDR3 totals 15 residues. CDR1 is MGHRA and CDR2 is YSYEKL in the germline V gene. V was pared by 2 bases and J by 2 bases, with 2 bases of the junction left unmatched. CDR3 DNA: TGCGCCAGCAGCCAACAGACAGGGGCTGGAAACACCATATATTTT. Encoded protein: CASSQQTGAGNTIYF.

The chain uses TRBV4-1 and TRBJ1-3; weak D call: TRBD1 (5 bases). The germline V gene encodes CDR1 MGHRA and CDR2 YSYEKL. V was cut by 3 bases and J by 0 bases, with 15 bases left in between. CDR3 size: 17 residues. The CDR3 nucleotides are TGCGCCAGCAGCCACCCACCGGGACCCCGCTCTGGAAACACCATATATTTT. It encodes CASSHPPGPRSGNTIYF.

This clone appeared a single time. The V and J genes are TRBV7-9 and TRBJ1-2; TRBD1 aligns across 11 bases. The CDR3 sequence is 18 residues long. Germline loops: CDR1 SEHNR, CDR2 FQNEAQ (reference sequence). Trimming removed 5 bases from V and 0 bases from J; junction bases left unmatched: 11. The DNA for the CDR3 is TGTGCCAGCAGCCCCCGGAGAGGGACAGGGGGAGCTAACTATGGCTACACCTTC. Its translation is CASSPRRGTGGANYGYTF. Complete variable domain (other parts from reference TRBV7-9 and TRBJ1-2): DTGVSQNPRHKITKRGQNVTFRCDPISEHNRLYWYRQTLGQGPEFLTYFQNEAQLEKSRLLSDRFSAERPKGSFSTLEIQRTEQGDSAMYLCASSPRRGTGGANYGYTFGSGTRLTVV.

This chain connects TRBV19 to TRBJ2-7, with D perhaps matching TRBD1 (6 bases). V lost 5 bases and J 5 bases, leaving 13 bases between the germline ends. CDR1 is LNHDA, CDR2 SQIVND, per germline (reference sequence). The CDR3 extends over 13 amino acids. The CDR3 here is CASSLSTGNEQYF. The CDR3 coding sequence is TGTGCCAGTAGTCTCAGCACAGGGAACGAGCAGTACTTC.

The chain couples TRBV6-6 to TRBJ1-3, with a weak D call TRBD1 (6 bases). Trimming removed 2 bases at V and 4 bases at J, with 15 bases between. From germline, CDR1 is MNHNY and CDR2 SVGAGI (reference sequence). This CDR3 is built from 16 residues. Here the CDR3 reads CASSYLKGTTGNTIYF. DNA of the CDR3: TGTGCCAGCAGTTACCTTAAAGGGACAACCGGAAACACCATATATTTT.

The rearrangement joins TRBV6-1 to TRBJ2-1; 11 bases fit TRBD2. J was trimmed by 6 bases and V by 0 bases; bases with no gene match: 1. Looked up from germline, CDR1 is MNHNS and CDR2 is SASEGT. This CDR3 has 15 amino acids. Here the CDR3 DNA reads TGTGCCAGCAGTGAAGCTAGCGGGGGGGCCAATGAGCAGTTCTTC. As protein: CASSEASGGANEQFF.

This clone was observed a single time. The chain employs TRBV6-5 and TRBJ1-4; D is ambiguous. This CDR3 comprises 14 residues. V gave up 6 bases and J gave up 1 base, with 9 bases separating them. Germline V gene data show CDR1 as MNHEY and CDR2 as SVGAGI. The DNA for the CDR3 is TGTGCCAGCAGGGCACAGATAACTAATGAAAAACTGTTTTTT. The encoded protein is CASRAQITNEKLFF.

This clone showed up just once. The CDR3 here is CASSEGIGGGEQYF. CDR3 nucleotide sequence: TGTGCCAGCAGCGAGGGAATCGGGGGAGGCGAGCAGTACTTC. The chain links TRBV9 to TRBJ2-7; D perhaps matches TRBD2 (6 bases). The CDR3 spans 14 residues. Trimming took 3 bases from V and 6 from J, leaving 16 bases between them. Per the germline V gene, CDR1 is SGDLS and CDR2 is YYNGEE.

This chain uses TRBV29-1 with TRBJ2-3; TRBD2 matches 14 bases. CDR3 size: 18 residues. The trim removed 5 bases at V and 2 bases at J, leaving 12 bases unmatched. Germline CDR1 SQVTM, CDR2 ANQGSEA. The CDR3 reads CSVTGTSGGTTHTDTQYF. CDR3 coding DNA: TGCAGCGTTACCGGGACTAGCGGGGGCACAACACACACAGATACGCAGTATTTT.

The chain carries TRBV5-6 and TRBJ1-1; 9 nucleotides align to TRBD1. Unmatched junction bases numbered 5, after V lost 5 bases and J lost 3 bases. Germline CDR1 reads SGHDT; CDR2 reads YYEEEE. The CDR3 loop spans 14 amino acids. Written as DNA, the CDR3 is TGTGCCAGCAGTCGGGACAGGGCGTACACTGAAGCTTTCTTT. As protein: CASSRDRAYTEAFF.

The chain recombines TRBV18 with TRBJ2-1; a possible D gene is TRBD1 (6 bases). V lost 0 bases and J 4 bases, leaving 7 bases between the germline ends. Germline lookup yields CDR1 KGHSH and CDR2 LQKENI. CDR3 length: 14 residues. CDR3 loop: CASSPPTGYNEQFF. For the CDR3, the DNA is TGTGCCAGCTCACCACCCACAGGGTACAATGAGCAGTTCTTC. Full variable domain (remainder filled in from reference TRBV18 and TRBJ2-1): NAGVMQNPRHLVRRRGQEARLRCSPMKGHSHVYWYRQLPEEGLKFMVYLQKENIIDESGMPKERFSAEFPKEGPSILRIQQVVRGDSAAYFCASSPPTGYNEQFFGPGTRLTVL.

This chain links TRBV6-5 with TRBJ1-2; D not certain. Germline V CDR1 and CDR2: MNHEY, SVGAGI. This CDR3 has 14 residues. Trimming removed 6 bases from V and 8 bases from J, with 19 bases in between. Here the CDR3 DNA reads TGTGCCAGCAGCCAACCGGGCTCTAACTGGGGCTACACCTTC. It specifies CASSQPGSNWGYTF.

The rearrangement uses TRBV5-5 and TRBJ1-6, with a possible D match to TRBD1 (6 bases). CDR3 length equals 16 residues. V was shortened by 2 bases and J by 5 bases, with 14 bases between the two germline ends. CDR1 and CDR2 from the germline V gene are SGHKS and YYEKEE (reference sequence). The CDR3 here is CASSLTGQGHNSPLHF. For the CDR3, the DNA is TGTGCCAGCAGCTTAACAGGGCAGGGGCATAATTCACCCCTCCACTTT.

The J gene is TRBJ2-7, the V gene TRBV5-1; D ambiguous. The germline V gene has CDR1 SGHRS and CDR2 YFSETQ. Trimming took 1 base from V and 6 from J, leaving 8 bases between them. The CDR3 runs 12 residues. In DNA form, the CDR3 reads TGCGCCAGCAGCTTGTATGGGCTCGAGCAGTACTTC. This encodes CASSLYGLEQYF.

This clone was recorded once. The V and J genes are TRBV11-3 and TRBJ2-1, with D uncertain. The CDR3 is 12 residues long. Germline V gene sequence: CDR1 SGHNT, CDR2 YENEEA. V lost 5 bases and J lost 6, with 8 bases in between. CDR3 amino acids: CASSPTGNEQFF. DNA for the CDR3: TGTGCCAGCAGCCCGACTGGCAATGAGCAGTTCTTC.

The chain joins TRBV28 to TRBJ1-2; 9 bases are a match to TRBD1. Trimming cost V 7 bases and J 4 bases; bases outside gene matches: 4. Germline CDR1 and CDR2: MDHEN and SYDVKM. The CDR3 runs to 13 residues. DNA of the CDR3: TGTGCCAGCACCCAGGACAGGGGCTATGGCTACACCTTC. It encodes CASTQDRGYGYTF.

The chain has TRBV7-8 and TRBJ1-1; possibly TRBD1 for D (6 bases). Germline CDR1 reads SGHVS; CDR2 reads FQNEAQ. This CDR3 comprises 16 residues. Trimming cost V 5 bases and J 7 bases, with 23 bases left between them. The CDR3 coding sequence is TGTGCCAGCAGCAAAGGAAAAAACAGGGCCGCAATTGAAGCTTTCTTT. This codes for CASSKGKNRAAIEAFF. Drawing the rest from reference TRBV7-8 and TRBJ1-1, the complete variable domain is GAGVSQSPRYKVAKRGQDVALRCDPISGHVSLFWYQQALGQGPEFLTYFQNEAQLDKSGLPSDRFFAERPEGSVSTLKIQRTQQEDSAVYLCASSKGKNRAAIEAFFGQGTRLTVV.

The chain has TRBV6-5 and TRBJ2-7; D not resolved. The CDR3 runs to 13 residues. CDR1 and CDR2 from the germline V gene are MNHEY and SVGAGI. V shed 7 bases and J shed 1 base, with 11 bases lying between them. CDR3 in amino acids: CASINPVSYEQYF. DNA of the CDR3: TGTGCCAGCATCAATCCAGTTTCCTACGAGCAGTACTTC.

The V call is TRBV29-1, the J call TRBJ2-3, with D perhaps matching TRBD2 (7 bases). Trimming left V 6 bases short and J 3 bases short, with 19 bases between. From germline, CDR1 is SQVTM and CDR2 ANQGSEA. This CDR3 is built from 15 residues. The chain's CDR3 is CSVEPWGGGTDTQYF. CDR3 coding DNA: TGCAGCGTCGAGCCCTGGGGAGGGGGAACAGATACGCAGTATTTT.

The V gene is TRBV7-3, the J gene TRBJ2-2, with D hard to call. The V end lost 2 bases, the J end lost 1 base, and 11 bases lay between the germline ends. The CDR3 loop spans 16 amino acids. Germline V gene lookup returns CDR1 SGHTA and CDR2 FQGTGA. The CDR3 here is CASSLANGRNTGELFF. Written as DNA, the CDR3 is TGTGCCAGCAGCTTAGCTAATGGACGGAACACCGGGGAGCTGTTTTTT.

Regarding this clone: Other DNA sequences of this sample code for an identical CDR3. The chain carries TRBV6-1 and TRBJ1-1; D perhaps matches TRBD1 (5 bases). Per the germline V gene, CDR1 is MNHNS and CDR2 is SASEGT. The V end was cut by 2 bases, the J end by 2 bases, with 6 bases between. CDR3 length: 13 residues. In DNA form, the CDR3 reads TGTGCCAGCAGTGAAAGGGGTAACACTGAAGCTTTCTTT. Encoded protein: CASSERGNTEAFF.

The chain has TRBV6-1 and TRBJ1-2; weak D call: TRBD1 (5 bases). This CDR3 comprises 14 residues. Germline CDR1 MNHNS, CDR2 SASEGT. The V gene lost 1 base and the J gene lost 2 bases, with 8 bases spanning the gap. The CDR3 DNA is TGTGCCAGCAGTGAAGGCGGGGCCAACTATGGCTACACCTTC. Its translation is CASSEGGANYGYTF.

The genes are TRBV5-1 and TRBJ1-1; 9 nucleotides align to TRBD1. From germline, CDR1 is SGHRS and CDR2 YFSETQ. After removal of 5 bases from V and 0 bases from J, the junction contained 5 bases not matched to a gene. The CDR3 consists of 15 residues. The CDR3 loop is CASRRQGEVNTEAFF. In DNA form, the CDR3 reads TGCGCCAGCAGGCGACAGGGGGAGGTGAACACTGAAGCTTTCTTT. The full variable domain, rest sourced from reference TRBV5-1 and TRBJ1-1, is KAGVTQTPRYLIKTRGQQVTLSCSPISGHRSVSWYQQTPGQGLQFLFEYFSETQRNKGNFPGRFSGRQFSNSRSEMNVSTLELGDSALYLCASRRQGEVNTEAFFGQGTRLTVV.

The V gene is TRBV20-1, the J gene TRBJ1-1, with D perhaps matching TRBD1 (5 bases). CDR1 and CDR2 (germline): DFQATT, SNEGSKA (reference sequence). CDR3 length: 11 residues. The ends were cut back, 6 bases at V and 2 bases at J, with 7 bases in the middle. The CDR3 DNA is TGCAGTGCAGGGGAAAACACTGAAGCTTTCTTT. Its translation: CSAGENTEAFF.